This is a list of T cell receptor beta chains from one sample in a study of PD-1 blockade in mismatch repair-deficient tumors. Assay used: immunoSEQ multiplex PCR; TCRdb lists only in-frame clones, some missing. The repertoire holds approximately 38,000 clones, 85% seen once, with 3.5% to 4% in the top ten. This specimen was peripheral blood, taken 76 weeks after starting pembrolizumab. All receptors come from an adult with mismatch repair-deficient cancer. Both conserved end residues are part of each CDR3. D genes are given only for firm matches.

-,TRBJ2-3,TRBV11-3,CASTREGSETDTQYF
-,TRBJ2-2,TRBV5-4,CASSLYGGQVYTGELFF
-,TRBJ2-7,TRBV6-1,CASNNYRQDEQYF
-,TRBJ2-7,TRBV7-2,CASLLRGTGGDEQYF
-,TRBJ2-7,TRBV14,CASSQGDSSYEQYF
-,TRBJ2-7,TRBV7-9,CASSFGGLDEQYF
-,TRBJ2-7,TRBV6-6,CASSFHQKDEQYF
TRBD1,TRBJ2-2,TRBV29-1,CSAGGWNTGELFF
TRBD1,TRBJ2-7,TRBV6-6,CASSPDREPYEQYF
-,TRBJ2-5,TRBV19,CASSAVEISQVFQETQYF
TRBD2,TRBJ2-1,TRBV30,CAWRTGTSVYNEQFF
-,TRBJ1-2,TRBV10-3,CALRHEAGSNYGYTF
-,TRBJ1-4,TRBV1,CTSSQDSAFGNEKLFF
TRBD2,TRBJ2-2,TRBV7-8,CASGTKNTGELFF
TRBD2,TRBJ2-1,TRBV11-2,CASSLVLRAGGIYNEQFF
-,TRBJ2-3,TRBV27,CASSLRDPDTQYF
-,TRBJ1-1,TRBV29-1,CSVEYSLGAFF
-,TRBJ2-7,TRBV2,CASKTGHSYEQYF